The TCR beta chain under discussion was sequenced for a study of blood T cell repertoires in COVID-19. Study at large: The origin of the acute and convalescent COVID-19 samples was the United States, Italy and Spain. PBMCs, B-cell-depleted T cells, or T cells provided the cDNA or gDNA that made up the material.

This clone was observed a few times. Original handling: Estimation of nucleated cell counts was performed using reference gene primer amplification. The data were produced by immunoSEQ multiplex PCR, yet TCRdb's version contains in-frame clones alone and is incomplete. The V and J calls and clone size were taken over from that table, and D and trimming were inferred from the DNA. Of roughly 150,000 clones detected, around nine tenths appear once; the ten largest clones hold over 4.5%. The sample was peripheral blood. This TCR derives from a human donor in a cohort sampled during active COVID-19.

The CDR3 DNA follows: TGTGCCAGAAGCTTAGGTCAACAGGCCCCCAATCAGCCCCAGCATTTT. This translates into CARSLGQQAPNQPQHF. This chain links TRBV5-3 with TRBJ1-5; D is perhaps TRBD1 (5 bases). TRBV5-3 is an open reading frame, and its role is uncertain. V lost 2 bases and J 3 bases, leaving 15 bases between the germline ends. The CDR3 is 16 residues long.